The 7 T cell receptor beta chains in this list originate from one sample, sequenced in a study of patients and donors after allogeneic stem cell transplantation. TCRdb reprocessed the RT-PCR reads via MiXCR and lists one record per CDR3 protein. The sample has approximately 200,000 distinct CDR3 sequences, over 12% seen once; the top ten hold roughly 11%. The sequencing sample was made of blood, either unsorted or a sorted T cell fraction (not recorded which). These receptors originate from a human donor who was either an allogeneic HSCT recipient or a stem cell or donor lymphocyte infusion donor (not recorded which). It is not recorded whose cells these are; they may come from a transplant donor.

This clonotype was recorded a few times. This rearrangement joins TRBV9 to TRBJ2-1; tentative D call: TRBD1 (6 bases). Germline CDR1 and CDR2: SGDLS and YYNGEE. The ends were cut back, 4 bases at V and 6 bases at J, with 14 bases in the middle. The length of the CDR3 is 14 residues. CDR3 DNA sequence: TGTGCCAGCAGCCCCCGGACAGTCTCCAATGAGCAGTTCTTC. Translation: CASSPRTVSNEQFF. The full variable domain, its missing parts supplied by reference TRBV9 and TRBJ2-1, is DSGVTQTPKHLITATGQRVTLRCSPRSGDLSVYWYQQSLDQGLQFLIQYYNGEERAKGNILERFSAQQFPDLHSELNLSSLELGDSALYFCASSPRTVSNEQFFGPGTRLTVL.

The sample holds a few counts of this clonotype. The rearrangement links TRBV28 to TRBJ2-2; 9 bases agree with TRBD1. This CDR3 is built from 17 residues. The V and J ends lost 5 bases and 6 bases, in that order; junction bases with no gene match: 13. Germline V CDR1 and CDR2: MDHEN, SYDVKM. The CDR3 sequence: CASSLNTPGQGAGELFF. CDR3 coding DNA: TGTGCCAGCAGTCTTAATACTCCGGGACAGGGAGCCGGGGAGCTGTTTTTT.

V usage is TRBV11-2 and J usage is TRBJ2-3; 10 bases line up with TRBD2. Germline-derived CDR1 and CDR2 are SGHAT and FQNNGV. V was clipped by 1 base and J by 2 bases; unmatched bases: 12. This CDR3 is 19 amino acids long. CDR3 DNA sequence: TGTGCCAGCAGCTTAGGTTTAATGCTAGCGGGAGAGAACACAGATACGCAGTATTTT. It encodes CASSLGLMLAGENTDTQYF.

CDR3: CASRAGALTYYNEQFF. CDR3 DNA: TGTGCCAGCAGGGCGGGGGCCCTAACTTACTACAATGAGCAGTTCTTC. This rearrangement joins TRBV7-9 to TRBJ2-1, with D perhaps TRBD2 (7 bases). The V and J ends lost 6 bases and 3 bases respectively, with 18 bases between them. This CDR3 is built from 16 residues. Looked up from germline, CDR1 is SEHNR and CDR2 is FQNEAQ (reference sequence).

This clonotype has more than one count but fewer than ten. The rearrangement joins TRBV5-1 to TRBJ2-7; possibly TRBD1 for D (6 bases). Trimming cost V 5 bases and J 5 bases, with 14 bases left between them. The germline gives CDR1 SGHRS, CDR2 YFSETQ. The CDR3 runs 13 residues. CDR3 nucleotides: TGCGCCAGCAGGGGACACTCCCTGAACGAGCAGTACTTC. As protein: CASRGHSLNEQYF.

This clonotype was counted at least ten times. The rearrangement links TRBV6-1 to TRBJ2-1; TRBD2 agrees at 7 bases. This CDR3 region has 15 residues. The V gene end was trimmed by 6 bases and the J gene end by 6 bases; junction bases not matched to a gene: 11. CDR1 and CDR2 from the germline V gene are MNHNS and SASEGT. CDR3 in DNA: TGTGCCAGCAGACGGAGGGGAGGGTACGTCAATGAGCAGTTCTTC. It specifies CASRRRGGYVNEQFF.

The CDR3 is CSARASGSRYNEQFF. CDR3 bases: TGCAGTGCTAGGGCTAGCGGGTCACGTTACAATGAGCAGTTCTTC. This rearrangement joins TRBV20-1 to TRBJ2-1; TRBD2 aligns across 8 bases. From germline, CDR1 is DFQATT and CDR2 SNEGSKA (reference sequence). This CDR3 has 15 amino acids. V lost 3 bases to trimming and J lost 4 bases; unmatched junction nucleotides: 8.